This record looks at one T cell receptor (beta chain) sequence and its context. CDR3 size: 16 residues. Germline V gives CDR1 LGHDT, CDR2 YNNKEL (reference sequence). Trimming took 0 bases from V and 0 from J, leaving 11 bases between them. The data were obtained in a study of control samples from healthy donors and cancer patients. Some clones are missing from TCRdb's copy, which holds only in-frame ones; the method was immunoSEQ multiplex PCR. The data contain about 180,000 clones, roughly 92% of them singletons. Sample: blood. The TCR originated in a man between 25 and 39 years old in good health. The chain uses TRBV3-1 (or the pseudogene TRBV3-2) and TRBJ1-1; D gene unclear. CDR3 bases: TGTGCCAGCAGCCAAGATTGGGCGAACTTGAACACTGAAGCTTTCTTT. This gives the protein CASSQDWANLNTEAFF.